These 4 T cell receptor beta chains were all obtained from the same sample, sequenced in a study of T cell clusters in autoimmune cytopenias. TRB was amplified from about 270 ng of peripheral blood genomic DNA per sample. TRB rearrangements were amplified by touch-down multiplex PCR with mixed TRB-A/B primers. TCRdb derives one entry per CDR3 protein from the multiplex PCR reads, leaving out DNA. The sample has about 1,200 distinct CDR3 sequences. The specimen sequenced was peripheral blood. Receptor source: a human donor with an autoimmune cytopenia or autoimmune hepatitis (not recorded which).

The rearrangement links TRBV4-2 to TRBJ2-1; TCRdb indicates TRBD1, and absent DNA this call remains unverified. The CDR3 is 14 residues long. The germline gives CDR1 LGHNA, CDR2 YNFKEQ. This CDR3 is CASSQGTGKETQFF.

The rearrangement links TRBV7-9 to TRBJ1-1; without DNA, the TCRdb call of TRBD1 cannot be checked. The CDR3 spans 11 residues. Germline lookup yields CDR1 SEHNR and CDR2 FQNEAQ (reference sequence). CDR3 amino acids: CASGRDTEAFF.

This clonotype is identified as medium-sized from frequency. The rearrangement uses TRBV7-2 and TRBJ2-5; there is no DNA to check the TCRdb D call of TRBD1. Germline CDR1 SGHTA, CDR2 FQGNSA. The CDR3 has 16 amino acids. CDR3 sequence reads: CASSLALGAPGETQYF.

This clonotype is large by frequency. This sequence joins TRBV27 and TRBJ2-7; the TRBD2 assignment by TCRdb is unverifiable without DNA. This CDR3 has 15 amino acids. From germline, CDR1 is MNHEY and CDR2 SMNVEV (reference sequence). The chain's CDR3 is CASSLLSGPYYEQYF.